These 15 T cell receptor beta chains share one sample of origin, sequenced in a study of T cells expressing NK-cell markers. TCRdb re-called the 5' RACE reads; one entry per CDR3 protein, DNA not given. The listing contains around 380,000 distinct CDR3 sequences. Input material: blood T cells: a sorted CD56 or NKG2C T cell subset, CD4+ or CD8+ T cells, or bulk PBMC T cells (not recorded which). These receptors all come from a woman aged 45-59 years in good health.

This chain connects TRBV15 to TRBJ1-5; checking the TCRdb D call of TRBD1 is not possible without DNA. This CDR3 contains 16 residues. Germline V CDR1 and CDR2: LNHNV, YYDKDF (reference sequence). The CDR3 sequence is CATSSHRGSSAQPQHF.

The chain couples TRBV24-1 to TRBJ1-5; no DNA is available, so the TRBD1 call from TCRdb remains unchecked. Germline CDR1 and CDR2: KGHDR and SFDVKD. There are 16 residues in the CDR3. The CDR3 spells CATSGESDPFNQPQHF.

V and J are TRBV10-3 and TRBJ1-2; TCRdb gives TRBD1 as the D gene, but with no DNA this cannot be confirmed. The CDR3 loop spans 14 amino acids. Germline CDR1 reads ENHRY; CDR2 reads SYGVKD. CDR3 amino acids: CAISESGTVYGYTF.

The CDR3 protein is CASSASSTELAKNIQYF. J is TRBJ2-4 and V is TRBV5-1; TCRdb's assignment of TRBD2 cannot be checked, as there is no DNA. Germline values: CDR1 SGHRS, CDR2 YFSETQ. The CDR3 spans 17 residues.

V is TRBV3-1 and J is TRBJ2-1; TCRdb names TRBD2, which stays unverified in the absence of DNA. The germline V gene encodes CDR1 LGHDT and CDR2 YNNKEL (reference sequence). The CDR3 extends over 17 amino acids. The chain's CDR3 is CASSQRPLGSSYNEQFF.

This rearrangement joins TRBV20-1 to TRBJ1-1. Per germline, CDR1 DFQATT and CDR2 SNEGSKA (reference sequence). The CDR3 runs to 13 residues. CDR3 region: CSARGRIRTEAFF.

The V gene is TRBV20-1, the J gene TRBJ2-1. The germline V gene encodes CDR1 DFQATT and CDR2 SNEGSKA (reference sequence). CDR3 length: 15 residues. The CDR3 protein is CSARDLNGLYNEQFF.

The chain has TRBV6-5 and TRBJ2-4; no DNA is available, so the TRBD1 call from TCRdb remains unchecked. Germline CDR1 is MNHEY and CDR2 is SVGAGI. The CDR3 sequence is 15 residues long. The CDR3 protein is CASRPGPGWKNIQYF.

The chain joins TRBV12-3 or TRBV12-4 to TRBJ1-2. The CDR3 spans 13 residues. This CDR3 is CASSLLDTYGYTF.

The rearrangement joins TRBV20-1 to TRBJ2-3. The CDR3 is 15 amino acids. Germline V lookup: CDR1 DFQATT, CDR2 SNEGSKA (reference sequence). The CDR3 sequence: CSANFLHVGTDTQYF.

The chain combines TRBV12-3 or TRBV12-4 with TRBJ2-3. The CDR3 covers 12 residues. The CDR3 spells CASNVWTDTQYF.

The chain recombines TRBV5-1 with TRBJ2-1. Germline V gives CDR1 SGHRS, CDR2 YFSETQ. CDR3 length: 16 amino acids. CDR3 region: CASSLEEPPSYNEQFF.

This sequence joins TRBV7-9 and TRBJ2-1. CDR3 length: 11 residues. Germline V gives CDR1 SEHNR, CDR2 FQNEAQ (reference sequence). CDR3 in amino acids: CASMVGLWQFF.

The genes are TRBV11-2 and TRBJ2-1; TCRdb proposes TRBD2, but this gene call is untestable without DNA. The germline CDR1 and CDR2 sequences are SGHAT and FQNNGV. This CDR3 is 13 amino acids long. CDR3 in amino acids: CASSFVRTSGLFF.

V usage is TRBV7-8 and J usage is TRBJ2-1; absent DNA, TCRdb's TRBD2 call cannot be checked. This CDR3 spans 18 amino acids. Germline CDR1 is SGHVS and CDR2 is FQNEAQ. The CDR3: CASSLAVAPRIHNNEQFF.